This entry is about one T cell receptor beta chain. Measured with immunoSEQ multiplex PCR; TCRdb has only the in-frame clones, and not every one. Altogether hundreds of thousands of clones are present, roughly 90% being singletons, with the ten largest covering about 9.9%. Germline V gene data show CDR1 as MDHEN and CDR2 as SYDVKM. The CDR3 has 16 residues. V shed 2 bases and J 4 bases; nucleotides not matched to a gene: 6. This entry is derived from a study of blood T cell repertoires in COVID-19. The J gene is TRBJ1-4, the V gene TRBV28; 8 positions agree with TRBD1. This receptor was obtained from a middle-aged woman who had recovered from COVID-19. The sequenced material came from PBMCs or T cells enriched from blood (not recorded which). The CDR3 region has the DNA TGTGCCAGCAGTTTACGGGGACAGGACCATAATGAAAAACTGTTTTTT. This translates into CASSLRGQDHNEKLFF.